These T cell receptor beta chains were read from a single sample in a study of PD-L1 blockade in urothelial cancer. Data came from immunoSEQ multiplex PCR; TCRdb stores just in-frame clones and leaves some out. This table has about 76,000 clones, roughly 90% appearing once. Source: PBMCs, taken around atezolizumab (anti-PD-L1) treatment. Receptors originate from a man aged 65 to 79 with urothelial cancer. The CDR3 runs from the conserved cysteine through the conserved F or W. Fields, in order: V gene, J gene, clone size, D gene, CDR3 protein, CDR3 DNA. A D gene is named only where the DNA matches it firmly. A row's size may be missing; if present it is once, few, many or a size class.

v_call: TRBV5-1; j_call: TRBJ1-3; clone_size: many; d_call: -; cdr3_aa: CASSFNEGSFSGNTIYF; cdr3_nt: TGCGCCAGCAGCTTCAACGAGGGTTCCTTCTCTGGAAACACCATATATTTT
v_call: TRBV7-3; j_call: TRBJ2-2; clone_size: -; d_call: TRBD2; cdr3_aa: CASSPGLAGKPGELFF; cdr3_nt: TGTGCCAGCAGCCCGGGACTAGCGGGAAAACCCGGGGAGCTGTTTTTT
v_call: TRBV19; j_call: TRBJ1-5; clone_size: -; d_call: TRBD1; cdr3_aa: CASSPGQGASNQPQHF; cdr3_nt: TGTGCCAGTAGTCCGGGACAGGGAGCCAGCAATCAGCCCCAGCATTTT
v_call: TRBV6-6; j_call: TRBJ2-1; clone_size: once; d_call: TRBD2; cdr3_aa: CASSYIAGGLNEQFF; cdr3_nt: TGTGCCAGCAGTTACATAGCGGGAGGCCTCAATGAGCAGTTCTTC
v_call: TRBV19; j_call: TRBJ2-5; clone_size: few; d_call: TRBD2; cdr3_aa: CATGLAGLETQYF; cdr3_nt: TGTGCCACCGGACTAGCGGGATTAGAGACCCAGTACTTC
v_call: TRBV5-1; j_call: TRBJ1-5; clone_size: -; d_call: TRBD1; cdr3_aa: CASSWSDRGVWSNQPQHF; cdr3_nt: TGCGCCAGCAGCTGGTCGGACAGGGGGGTTTGGAGCAATCAGCCCCAGCATTTT
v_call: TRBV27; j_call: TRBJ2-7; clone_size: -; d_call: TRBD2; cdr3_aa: CASSGGGGEQYF; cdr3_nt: TGTGCCAGCAGTGGGGGGGGAGGCGAGCAGTACTTC
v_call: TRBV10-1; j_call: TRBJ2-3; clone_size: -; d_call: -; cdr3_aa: CASSVAATDTQYF; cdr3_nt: TGCGCCAGCAGTGTTGCGGCCACAGATACGCAGTATTTT
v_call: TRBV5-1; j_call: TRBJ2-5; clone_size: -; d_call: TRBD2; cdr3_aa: CASSLELAGGLETQYF; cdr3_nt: TGCGCCAGCAGCTTGGAACTAGCGGGAGGCCTGGAGACCCAGTACTTC
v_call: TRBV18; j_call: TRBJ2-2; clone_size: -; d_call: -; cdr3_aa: CASSPAGGTGELFF; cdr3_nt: TGTGCCAGCTCACCAGCCGGGGGTACCGGGGAGCTGTTTTTT
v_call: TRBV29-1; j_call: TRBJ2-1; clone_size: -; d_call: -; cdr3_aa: CSVKLTADSPYNEQFF; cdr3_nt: TGCAGCGTCAAACTGACCGCGGACAGCCCCTACAATGAGCAGTTCTTC
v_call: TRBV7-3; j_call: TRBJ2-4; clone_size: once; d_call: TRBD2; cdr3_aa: CASSPNGLALAKNIQYF; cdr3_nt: TGTGCCAGCAGCCCGAATGGACTAGCGTTAGCCAAAAACATTCAGTACTTC
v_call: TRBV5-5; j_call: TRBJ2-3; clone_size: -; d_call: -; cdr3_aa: CASSSLGTGILDTQYF; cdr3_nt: TGTGCCAGCAGCTCACTCGGGACTGGAATTTTAGATACGCAGTATTTT
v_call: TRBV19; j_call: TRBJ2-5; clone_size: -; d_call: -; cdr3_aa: CASSPLGAEETQYF; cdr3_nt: TGTGCCAGTAGTCCCCTGGGGGCGGAGGAGACCCAGTACTTC
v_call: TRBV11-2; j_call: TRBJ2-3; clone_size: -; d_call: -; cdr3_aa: CASSLGSRVPGAQYF; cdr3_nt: TGTGCCAGCAGCTTAGGATCGCGCGTGCCAGGGGCGCAGTATTTT
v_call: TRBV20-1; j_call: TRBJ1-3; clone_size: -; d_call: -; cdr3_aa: CSAPAGNTIYF; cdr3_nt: TGCAGTGCTCCGGCTGGAAACACCATATATTTT
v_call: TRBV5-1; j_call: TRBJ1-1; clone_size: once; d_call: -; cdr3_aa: CASSLEMRANLNTEAFF; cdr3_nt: TGCGCCAGCAGCTTGGAGATGAGGGCAAATCTGAACACTGAAGCTTTCTTT
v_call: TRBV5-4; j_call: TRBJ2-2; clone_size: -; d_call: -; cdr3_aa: CASSKGLEGNTGELFF; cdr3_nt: TGTGCCAGCAGCAAGGGACTTGAGGGGAACACCGGGGAGCTGTTTTTT
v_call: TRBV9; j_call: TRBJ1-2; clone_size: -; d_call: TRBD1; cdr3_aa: CASSVGTGGNYGYTF; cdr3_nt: TGTGCCAGCAGCGTAGGGACAGGGGGGAACTATGGCTACACCTTC
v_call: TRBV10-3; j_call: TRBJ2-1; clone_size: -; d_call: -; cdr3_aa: CAISGGLLGNEQFF; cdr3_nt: TGTGCCATCAGTGGGGGCCTCCTGGGTAATGAGCAGTTCTTC
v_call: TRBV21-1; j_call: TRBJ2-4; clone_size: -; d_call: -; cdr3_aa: CASSQGNIQYF; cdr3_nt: TGTGCCAGCAGTCAGGGGAACATTCAGTACTTC
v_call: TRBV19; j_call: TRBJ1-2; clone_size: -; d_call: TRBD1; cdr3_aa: CASTPKIGGVIRGYTF; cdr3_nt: TGTGCCAGTACCCCGAAAATAGGGGGCGTAATAAGGGGCTACACCTTC
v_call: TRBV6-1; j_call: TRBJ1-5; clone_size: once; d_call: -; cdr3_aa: CASSVGQIPQPQHF; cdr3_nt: TGTGCCAGCAGTGTAGGACAAATCCCCCAGCCCCAGCATTTT
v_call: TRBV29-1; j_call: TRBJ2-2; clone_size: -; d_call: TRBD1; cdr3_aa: CSVDPGTGRTGELFF; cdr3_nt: TGCAGCGTTGACCCCGGGACAGGGAGAACCGGGGAGCTGTTTTTT
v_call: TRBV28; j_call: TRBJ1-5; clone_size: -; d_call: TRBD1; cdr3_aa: CASSWTGRKQPQHF; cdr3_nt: TGTGCCAGCAGTTGGACAGGGAGGAAACAGCCCCAGCATTTT
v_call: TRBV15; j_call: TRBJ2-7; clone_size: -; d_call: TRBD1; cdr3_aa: CATSRDRGPYEQYF; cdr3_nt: TGTGCCACCAGCAGGGACAGGGGGCCCTACGAGCAGTACTTC
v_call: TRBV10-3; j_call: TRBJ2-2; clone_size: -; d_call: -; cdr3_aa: CASKGGPGTGELFF; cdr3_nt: TGTGCCAGCAAGGGGGGGCCGGGCACCGGGGAGCTGTTTTTT
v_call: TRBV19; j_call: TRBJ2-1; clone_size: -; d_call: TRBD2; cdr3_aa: CASSIAGTSGMGEQFF; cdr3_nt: TGTGCCAGTAGTATAGCCGGGACTAGCGGGATGGGGGAGCAGTTCTTC